One and the same sample provided the 13 T cell receptor beta chains below, sequenced in a study of spatial heterogeneity in lung cancer. Time point: sample taken at primary tumor resection. TCRdb redid the calling of the 5' RACE reads with MiXCR, one entry per CDR3 protein. The sample shows over 50,000 distinct CDR3 sequences, under 7.5% of them seen only once. The input for sequencing was PBMCs, taken at surgery. The receptor source for this set is a female donor with early-stage non-small cell lung cancer.

V and J are TRBV20-1 and TRBJ2-1; tentative D call: TRBD2 (6 bases). Germline CDR1 is DFQATT and CDR2 is SNEGSKA (reference sequence). There are 15 residues in the CDR3. V lost 3 bases and J lost 3, with 15 bases in between. CDR3 DNA: TGCAGTGCTAGGGCCCGGGGGAGGCTCTACAATGAGCAGTTCTTC. Translating gives CSARARGRLYNEQFF.

This clonotype has a count of ten or more. This sequence joins TRBV5-1 and TRBJ1-1; 9 bases align to TRBD1. This CDR3 region has 14 residues. Germline lookup yields CDR1 SGHRS and CDR2 YFSETQ. The V gene end was trimmed by 0 bases and the J gene end by 5 bases; junction bases not matched to a gene: 2. The CDR3 DNA sequence: TGCGCCAGCAGCTTGGGACAGGGGGTAACTGAAGCTTTCTTT. Encoded protein: CASSLGQGVTEAFF. The full variable domain, in which reference TRBV5-1 and TRBJ1-1 provide the parts outside the CDR3, is KAGVTQTPRYLIKTRGQQVTLSCSPISGHRSVSWYQQTPGQGLQFLFEYFSETQRNKGNFPGRFSGRQFSNSRSEMNVSTLELGDSALYLCASSLGQGVTEAFFGQGTRLTVV.

This clonotype was seen many times. The rearrangement uses TRBV2 and TRBJ1-4; no firm D call. The germline gives CDR1 SNHLY, CDR2 FYNNEI. The CDR3 has 11 residues. Trimming left V 7 bases short and J 4 bases short, with 4 bases between. The CDR3 region is CASTFNEKLFF. Here the CDR3 DNA reads TGTGCCAGCACCTTTAATGAAAAACTGTTTTTT.

This clonotype was picked up many times. The chain uses TRBV5-1 and TRBJ1-5; 8 bases align to TRBD1. Trimming cost V 1 base and J 3 bases; bases outside gene matches: 3. Germline lookup yields CDR1 SGHRS and CDR2 YFSETQ. CDR3 length: 15 amino acids. The DNA of the CDR3 is TGCGCCAGCAGCTTGACGGGACAGGTCAATCAGCCCCAGCATTTT. Translated: CASSLTGQVNQPQHF.

The rearrangement uses TRBV10-3 and TRBJ1-1; D is unclear. V was clipped by 3 bases and J by 1 base, with 6 bases between them. Germline loops: CDR1 ENHRY, CDR2 SYGVKD. The CDR3 contains 13 residues. The CDR3 region has the DNA TGTGCCATCAGTGAACCAGGGAACACTGAAGCTTTCTTT. It translates to CAISEPGNTEAFF.

The V and J genes are TRBV14 and TRBJ1-2; D gene ambiguous. This CDR3 comprises 13 residues. Germline lookup yields CDR1 SGHDN and CDR2 FVKESK. Trimming left V 1 base short and J 3 bases short, with 6 bases between. CDR3 loop: CASSQGVYYGYTF. The CDR3, as DNA: TGTGCCAGCAGCCAAGGGGTATACTATGGCTACACCTTC.

Only a few counts were recorded for this clonotype. The J gene is TRBJ1-2, the V gene TRBV25-1, with D uncertain. Trimming shortened V by 2 bases and J by 4 bases, and 14 bases separated the two germline ends. The germline V gene encodes CDR1 MGHDK and CDR2 SYGVNS. CDR3 length equals 15 residues. The CDR3 is CASSEISARSYGYTF. The CDR3, as DNA: TGTGCCAGCAGTGAAATATCAGCCCGCAGCTATGGCTACACCTTC.

This clonotype appeared a few times. This chain uses TRBV20-1 with TRBJ2-4; D gene uncertain. The V end lost 6 bases, the J end lost 5 bases, and 5 bases lay between the germline ends. The CDR3 has 10 amino acids. CDR1 and CDR2 (germline): DFQATT, SNEGSKA (reference sequence). The CDR3 protein is CSAQQNIQYF. The CDR3 DNA reads as TGCAGTGCCCAACAAAACATTCAGTACTTC.

This clonotype has a count of ten or more. The chain is built from TRBV6-1 and TRBJ2-7, with D maybe TRBD1 (6 bases). CDR1 and CDR2 from the germline V gene are MNHNS and SASEGT. The CDR3 is 14 amino acids. V lost 4 bases and J 0 bases, leaving 10 bases between the germline ends. The CDR3 coding sequence is TGTGCCAGCAGTGCTGACAGGCGCTCCTACGAGCAGTACTTC. Encoded protein: CASSADRRSYEQYF.

In this sample, this clonotype turned up many times. The genes are TRBV20-1 and TRBJ2-6; D is unclear. Germline values: CDR1 DFQATT, CDR2 SNEGSKA (reference sequence). The CDR3 has 15 amino acids. Trimming left V 5 bases short and J 4 bases short, with 15 bases between. The CDR3, as DNA: TGCAGTGCTGGAGTCGTGGGGTCCGGGGCCAACGTCCTGACTTTC. Translating gives CSAGVVGSGANVLTF.

This clonotype was seen at least ten times. This rearrangement joins TRBV20-1 to TRBJ2-3; unclear D gene. Trimming took off 0 bases at V and 4 bases at J, with 5 bases between the two ends. This CDR3 spans 12 amino acids. Germline V gene data show CDR1 as DFQATT and CDR2 as SNEGSKA (reference sequence). The CDR3 DNA reads TGCAGTGCTAGAGATCCCCCAGATACGCAGTATTTT. Encoded protein: CSARDPPDTQYF.

This clonotype was seen ten or more times. The chain carries TRBV18 and TRBJ1-4; D gene ambiguous. The CDR3 loop spans 16 amino acids. The V end lost 0 bases, the J end lost 0 bases, and 8 bases lay between the germline ends. Germline assignment: CDR1 KGHSH and CDR2 LQKENI. CDR3 nucleotides: TGTGCCAGCTCACCACCGGCGTTAGCAACTAATGAAAAACTGTTTTTT. This gives the protein CASSPPALATNEKLFF.

The V and J genes are TRBV3-1 and TRBJ2-7; tentatively, D is TRBD1 (6 bases). V gave up 4 bases and J gave up 2 bases, with 9 bases separating them. The V gene's germline CDR1 is LGHDT and CDR2 YNNKEL (reference sequence). This CDR3 is 13 amino acids long. The CDR3 sequence: CASSRQVAYEQYF. In DNA, the CDR3 is TGTGCCAGCAGCCGACAGGTAGCCTACGAGCAGTACTTC.